Listed below are T cell receptor beta chains from one sample, sequenced in a study of T cells in Graves' hyperthyroidism and ophthalmopathy. Each CDR3 protein gets one entry after TCRdb re-called the multiplex PCR reads with MiXCR. The data show hundreds of thousands of distinct CDR3 sequences, more than 15% seen once. The sample comprised blood. Receptor source: a woman between 35 and 50 years old with Graves' ophthalmopathy. The CDR3 runs from the conserved cysteine through the conserved F or W. D genes are given only for firm matches. Size tells how often a clone was seen (once, few, many) or the class of an expanded clone, and some rows leave it out.

J gene,D gene,V gene,clone size,CDR3 protein,CDR3 DNA
TRBJ2-2,NA,TRBV6-5,many,CASSYGRRSSSTGELFF,TGTGCCAGCAGTTACGGACGGAGGTCATCCAGCACCGGGGAGCTGTTTTTT
TRBJ2-7,TRBD1,TRBV20-1,NA,CSAAPGQTYEQYF,TGCAGTGCTGCGCCGGGACAGACCTACGAGCAGTACTTC
TRBJ2-3,TRBD2,TRBV28,many,CASNLAGVFDTQYF,TGTGCCAGCAACCTAGCGGGAGTATTCGATACGCAGTATTTT
TRBJ2-2,TRBD2,TRBV9,few,CASRGGGAEAGELFF,TGTGCCTCCCGCGGCGGGGGGGCCGAGGCCGGGGAGCTGTTTTTT
TRBJ1-1,NA,TRBV28,many,CASNRGLNTEAFF,TGTGCCAGCAATCGGGGGTTGAACACTGAAGCTTTCTTT
TRBJ1-2,TRBD1,TRBV28,NA,CASRDRDGYTF,TGTGCCAGCAGGGACAGGGATGGCTACACCTTC
TRBJ2-5,NA,TRBV30,many,CAWSTGTGQETQYF,TGTGCCTGGAGTACGGGTACAGGTCAAGAGACCCAGTACTTC
TRBJ2-5,NA,TRBV5-6,many,CASSFWDSETQYF,TGTGCCAGCAGCTTTTGGGACTCGGAGACCCAGTACTTC
TRBJ1-4,NA,TRBV5-1,many,CASSPEGAREKLFF,TGCGCCAGCAGCCCTGAAGGGGCAAGGGAAAAACTGTTTTTT
TRBJ2-5,TRBD2,TRBV4-2,few,CASSQESGGLAGVWSETQYF,TGTGCCAGCAGCCAAGAGTCCGGAGGACTAGCGGGAGTGTGGTCGGAGACCCAGTACTTC
TRBJ2-1,NA,TRBV5-1,many,CASSLASPGIEQFF,TGCGCCAGCAGCTTGGCTAGTCCTGGAATTGAGCAGTTCTTC
TRBJ1-2,TRBD1,TRBV6-1,few,CASSELTGRYGYTF,TGTGCCAGCAGTGAATTGACAGGGCGGTATGGCTACACCTTC
TRBJ2-5,TRBD1,TRBV7-9,NA,CASSLGGQGSETQYF,TGTGCCAGCAGCTTAGGGGGACAGGGCTCAGAGACCCAGTACTTC
TRBJ2-5,NA,TRBV28,many,CASSPGTWETQYF,TGTGCCAGCAGTCCAGGGACGTGGGAGACCCAGTACTTC
TRBJ2-1,TRBD2,TRBV20-1,once,CSATGTSGRSEQFF,TGCAGTGCCACCGGGACTAGCGGGAGGAGTGAGCAGTTCTTC
TRBJ2-5,TRBD2,TRBV7-2,few,CASSLAFSGGAEETQYF,TGTGCCAGCAGCTTAGCGTTTAGCGGGGGGGCAGAAGAGACCCAGTACTTC
TRBJ1-4,NA,TRBV2,many,CASSRWGAEKLFF,TGTGCCAGCAGTCGTTGGGGCGCCGAAAAACTGTTTTTT
TRBJ2-1,NA,TRBV20-1,NA,CSARDQGGAYNEQFF,TGCAGTGCTAGAGATCAAGGCGGCGCCTACAATGAGCAGTTCTTC
TRBJ1-4,TRBD1,TRBV2,many,CASRVGGTGGNEKLFF,TGTGCCAGCAGAGTGGGGGGAACAGGGGGCAATGAAAAACTGTTTTTT
TRBJ1-5,TRBD1,TRBV2,many,CASTPTGVGQPQHF,TGTGCCAGCACTCCGACAGGGGTTGGGCAGCCCCAGCATTTT
TRBJ2-3,TRBD2,TRBV7-9,NA,CASSPLTSGNLDTQYF,TGTGCCAGCAGCCCCCTGACTAGCGGGAACCTAGATACGCAGTATTTT
TRBJ2-3,TRBD2,TRBV20-1,many,CSARNSGGLAGDTQYF,TGCAGTGCTCGAAATAGCGGGGGTCTGGCGGGAGATACGCAGTATTTT
TRBJ2-7,TRBD2,TRBV10-2,few,CASSESSGGRRGQYF,TGCGCCAGCAGTGAGAGTAGCGGGGGCCGCCGTGGGCAGTACTTC
TRBJ2-1,TRBD2,TRBV11-1,NA,CASSLGLAGVRNEQFF,TGTGCCAGCAGCTTAGGACTAGCGGGAGTACGGAATGAGCAGTTCTTC
TRBJ2-6,NA,TRBV6-1,NA,CASGGPGANVLTF,TGTGCCAGCGGAGGGCCTGGGGCCAACGTCCTGACTTTC
TRBJ1-1,NA,TRBV19,few,CASSMTGLNTEAFF,TGTGCCAGTAGTATGACAGGTTTGAACACTGAAGCTTTCTTT
TRBJ1-3,TRBD1,TRBV12-5,few,CASGLVGGAGGNTIYF,TGTGCTAGTGGTTTGGTAGGGGGCGCGGGAGGAAACACCATATATTTT
TRBJ2-3,NA,TRBV5-1,many,CASSLGATDTQYF,TGTGCCAGCAGCCTTGGGGCCACAGATACGCAGTATTTT
TRBJ2-1,NA,TRBV3-1,many,CASSRTNNEQFF,TGTGCCAGCAGCCGGACAAACAATGAGCAGTTCTTC
TRBJ1-3,NA,TRBV20-1,many,CSARGQLFSGNTIYF,TGCAGTGCTAGGGGGCAGCTATTCTCTGGAAACACCATATATTTT
TRBJ2-3,TRBD1,TRBV5-1,many,CASSLGQGASPDTQYF,TGCGCCAGCAGCTTGGGACAGGGGGCCTCTCCAGATACGCAGTATTTT
TRBJ2-2,TRBD2,TRBV6-9,few,CASSYDWGGTGELFF,TGTGCCAGCAGTTACGATTGGGGGGGCACCGGGGAGCTGTTTTTT
TRBJ2-1,TRBD1,TRBV28,many,CASSLWIPGQGSISSYNEQFF,TGTGCCAGCAGTTTATGGATACCGGGACAGGGATCGATTTCCTCCTACAATGAGCAGTTCTTC
TRBJ1-3,TRBD1,TRBV28,many,CASSDRAHSGNTIYF,TGTGCCAGCAGCGACAGGGCCCACTCTGGAAACACCATATATTTT
TRBJ2-5,TRBD2,TRBV2,many,CASSELAGLKETQYF,TGTGCCAGCAGTGAACTAGCGGGGTTGAAAGAGACCCAGTACTTC
TRBJ2-7,TRBD2,TRBV20-1,many,CSARDPGLAEYEQYF,TGCAGTGCTAGAGACCCGGGACTAGCAGAATACGAGCAGTACTTC
TRBJ1-2,TRBD1,TRBV3-1,many,CASSQGQGADGYTF,TGTGCCAGCAGCCAAGGACAGGGGGCAGATGGCTACACCTTC
TRBJ1-2,NA,TRBV6-1,NA,CASRRDIGYTF,TGTGCCAGCAGAAGGGACATCGGCTACACCTTC
TRBJ1-2,TRBD1,TRBV11-2,NA,CASSLHITGERGGYTF,TGTGCCAGCAGCCTCCACATCACAGGGGAGAGGGGTGGCTACACCTTC
TRBJ2-2,TRBD2,TRBV12-3/TRBV12-4,many,CASSGRASGIGWDTGELFF,TGTGCCAGCAGTGGGAGGGCTAGCGGGATTGGTTGGGACACCGGGGAGCTGTTTTTT